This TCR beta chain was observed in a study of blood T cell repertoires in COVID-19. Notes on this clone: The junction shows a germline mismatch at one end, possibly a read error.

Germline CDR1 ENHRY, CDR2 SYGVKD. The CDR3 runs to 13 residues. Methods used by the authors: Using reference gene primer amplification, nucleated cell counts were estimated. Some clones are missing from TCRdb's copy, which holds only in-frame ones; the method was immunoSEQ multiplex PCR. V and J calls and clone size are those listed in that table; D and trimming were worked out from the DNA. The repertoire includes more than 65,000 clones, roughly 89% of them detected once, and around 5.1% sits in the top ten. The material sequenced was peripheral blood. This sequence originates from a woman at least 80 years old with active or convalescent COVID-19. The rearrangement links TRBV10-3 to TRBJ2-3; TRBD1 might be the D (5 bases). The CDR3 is CAISDLMTDSQYF. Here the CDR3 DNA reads TGTGCCATCAGTGACCTTATGACAGATTCGCAGTATTTT.